Listed here are 9 T cell receptor beta chains from one sample, sequenced in a study of shared clonotypes between healthy human individuals (dated by TCRdb to the early 2020s). Library construction relied on the immunoSEQ multiplex PCR assay. This immuneACCESS table, as held by TCRdb, lists in-frame sequences with V and J called but not all clones. Of the missing ones, under half trace to an unresolved V gene in checked studies; the others have no known cause. The sample records over a million clones, roughly 96% of which are singletons. Roughly 1.2% of the sample comes from the top ten. Sequencing input: naive CD4+ T cells sorted from blood. In the paper's terms, the cell subset or site label means: CD45RA+ positively selected. These receptors were taken from a man aged 30 to 45 in good health.

V is TRBV27 and J is TRBJ1-1, with 8 bases identical to TRBD1. From germline, CDR1 is MNHEY and CDR2 SMNVEV (reference sequence). The CDR3 sequence is 16 residues long. Trimming removed 2 bases from V and 0 bases from J; junction bases left unmatched: 5. CDR3: CASSLVGTGLNTEAFF. CDR3 in DNA: TGTGCCAGCAGTTTAGTCGGGACAGGCCTGAACACTGAAGCTTTCTTT.

J is TRBJ1-1 and V is TRBV7-6; D is unresolved. Germline CDR1 and CDR2: SGHVS and FNYEAQ. V lost 5 bases to trimming and J lost 1 base, with 17 bases between them. The CDR3 length is 16 residues. The CDR3 DNA is TGTGCCAGCAGCGAGGAGGGAGGCAGGTGGAACACTGAAGCTTTCTTT. Translation gives CASSEEGGRWNTEAFF.

This clone was seen just once. J is TRBJ2-7 and V is TRBV28; tentatively, D is TRBD1 or TRBD2 (7 bases each). The length of the CDR3 is 15 residues. The V end lost 6 bases, the J end lost 0 bases, and 15 bases lay between the germline ends. Germline CDR1 MDHEN, CDR2 SYDVKM. The CDR3 loop is CASSPFRGGSYEQYF. Here the CDR3 DNA reads TGTGCCAGCAGCCCATTCAGGGGGGGCTCCTACGAGCAGTACTTC.

The V gene is TRBV11-3, the J gene TRBJ1-3, with D maybe TRBD1 (6 bases). The V end lost 7 bases, the J end lost 1 base, and 20 bases lay between the germline ends. Germline-derived CDR1 and CDR2 are SGHNT and YENEEA. The CDR3 is 17 residues long. The CDR3: CASTLKIRGRSGNTIYF. In DNA form, the CDR3 reads TGTGCCAGCACCCTCAAGATCAGGGGTAGATCTGGAAACACCATATATTTT.

This clone was seen once. V usage is TRBV10-1 and J usage is TRBJ1-1, with D tentatively TRBD1 (5 bases). The CDR3 runs to 15 residues. Trimming took off 0 bases at V and 0 bases at J, with 8 bases between the two ends. Germline CDR1 and CDR2: WNHNN and SYGVQD (reference sequence). In nucleotides, the CDR3 is TGCGCCAGCAGTGAGTCTGCAGGGATGAACACTGAAGCTTTCTTT. This encodes CASSESAGMNTEAFF.

The chain recombines TRBV28 with TRBJ2-7; D call uncertain. Germline CDR1 MDHEN, CDR2 SYDVKM. The length of the CDR3 is 15 residues. V was trimmed by 1 base and J by 0 bases, leaving 10 bases between them. The CDR3 loop is CASSLFLVGSYEQYF. The CDR3 coding sequence is TGTGCCAGCAGTTTATTTCTAGTCGGCTCCTACGAGCAGTACTTC.

The chain employs TRBV6-6 and TRBJ2-7; 10 bases align to TRBD2. Trimming cost V 5 bases and J 5 bases; bases outside gene matches: 12. Germline V gene sequence: CDR1 MNHNY, CDR2 SVGAGI (reference sequence). This CDR3 is 16 amino acids long. The CDR3 DNA follows: TGTGCCAGCAGTAACATTCTAGCGGGAGATAGCGACGAGCAGTACTTC. Translating it yields CASSNILAGDSDEQYF.

The CDR3 DNA is TGCGCCAGCAGCCAGCTCCTTCGGGGCAGACTATACAATGAGCAGTTCTTC. Residues: CASSQLLRGRLYNEQFF. The chain has TRBV4-1 and TRBJ2-1; D is perhaps TRBD1 or TRBD2 (5 bases each). V was shortened by 3 bases and J by 4 bases, with 19 bases between the two germline ends. CDR1 is MGHRA, CDR2 YSYEKL, per germline. The CDR3 spans 17 residues.

This clone was observed a few times. The DNA of the CDR3 is TGTGCCAGCAGCGTGCGACCCACGAACACCGGGGAGCTGTTTTTT. Protein sequence: CASSVRPTNTGELFF. The J gene is TRBJ2-2, the V gene TRBV9; D gene ambiguous. The ends were cut back, 2 bases at V and 0 bases at J, with 8 bases in the middle. CDR3 length equals 15 residues. Germline-derived CDR1 and CDR2 are SGDLS and YYNGEE.